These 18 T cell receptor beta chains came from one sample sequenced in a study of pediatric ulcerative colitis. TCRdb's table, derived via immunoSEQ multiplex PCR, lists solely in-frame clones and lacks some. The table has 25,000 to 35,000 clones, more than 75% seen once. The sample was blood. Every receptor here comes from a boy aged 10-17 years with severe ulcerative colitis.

In DNA, the CDR3 is TGTGCCAGCAGCTTAGTGCCCGGGGCAGGAAACACCATATATTTT. Translating it yields CASSLVPGAGNTIYF. This sequence joins TRBV11-2 and TRBJ1-3; tentatively, D is TRBD1 (5 bases). CDR3 length: 15 amino acids. Germline CDR1 and CDR2: SGHAT and FQNNGV. V lost 1 base, J lost 4 bases, and 11 bases lay in between. Using reference TRBV11-2 and TRBJ1-3 for the parts outside the CDR3, the full variable domain is EAGVAQSPRYKIIEKRQSVAFWCNPISGHATLYWYQQILGQGPKLLIQFQNNGVVDDSQLPKDRFSAERLKGVDSTLKIQPAKLEDSAVYLCASSLVPGAGNTIYFGEGSWLTVV.

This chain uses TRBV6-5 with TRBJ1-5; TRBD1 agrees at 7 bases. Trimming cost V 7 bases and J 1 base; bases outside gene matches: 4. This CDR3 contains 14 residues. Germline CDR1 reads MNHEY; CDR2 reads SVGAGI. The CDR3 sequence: CASTRGQSNQPQHF. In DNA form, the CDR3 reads TGTGCCAGCACCAGGGGACAGAGCAATCAGCCCCAGCATTTT.

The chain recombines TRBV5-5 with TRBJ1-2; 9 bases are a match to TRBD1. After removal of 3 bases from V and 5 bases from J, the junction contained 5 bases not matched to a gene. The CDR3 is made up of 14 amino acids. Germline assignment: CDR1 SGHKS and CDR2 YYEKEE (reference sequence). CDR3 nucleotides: TGTGCCAGCAGCTCACAGACAGGGGGGTATGGCTACACCTTC. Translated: CASSSQTGGYGYTF.

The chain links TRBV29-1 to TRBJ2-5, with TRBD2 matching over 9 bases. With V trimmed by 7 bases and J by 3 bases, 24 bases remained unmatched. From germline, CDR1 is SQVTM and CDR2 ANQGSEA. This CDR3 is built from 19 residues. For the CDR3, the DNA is TGCAGCGGCGGAGGGCGCGGGCTAGCGGGGCCGAGATCCGAAGAGACCCAGTACTTC. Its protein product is CSGGGRGLAGPRSEETQYF. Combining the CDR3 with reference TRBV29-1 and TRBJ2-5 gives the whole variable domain SAVISQKPSRDICQRGTSLTIQCQVDSQVTMMFWYRQQPGQSLTLIATANQGSEATYESGFVIDKFPISRPNLTFSTLTVSNMSPEDSSIYLCSGGGRGLAGPRSEETQYFGPGTRLLVL.

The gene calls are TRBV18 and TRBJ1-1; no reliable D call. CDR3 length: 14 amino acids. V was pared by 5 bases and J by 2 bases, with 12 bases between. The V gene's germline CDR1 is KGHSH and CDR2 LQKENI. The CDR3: CASSSGRGNTEAFF. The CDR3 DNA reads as TGTGCCAGCTCATCAGGACGGGGAAACACTGAAGCTTTCTTT. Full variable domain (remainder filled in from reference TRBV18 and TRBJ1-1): NAGVMQNPRHLVRRRGQEARLRCSPMKGHSHVYWYRQLPEEGLKFMVYLQKENIIDESGMPKERFSAEFPKEGPSILRIQQVVRGDSAAYFCASSSGRGNTEAFFGQGTRLTVV.

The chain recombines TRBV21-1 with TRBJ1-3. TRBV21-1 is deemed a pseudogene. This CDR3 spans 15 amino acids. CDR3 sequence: CASSTRALSGNTIYF. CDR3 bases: TGTGCCAGCAGCACCCGGGCCCTCTCTGGAAACACCATATATTTT.

In DNA form, the CDR3 reads TGTGCCAGCAGGGGGACAGGGGGCAGTCAGCCCCAGCATTTT. Protein: CASRGTGGSQPQHF. This chain connects TRBV2 to TRBJ1-5, with 12 bases lining up with TRBD1. Losses at the gene ends were 6 bases for V and 6 bases for J; bases not matched to a gene: 3. Germline CDR1 SNHLY, CDR2 FYNNEI. This CDR3 has 14 amino acids.

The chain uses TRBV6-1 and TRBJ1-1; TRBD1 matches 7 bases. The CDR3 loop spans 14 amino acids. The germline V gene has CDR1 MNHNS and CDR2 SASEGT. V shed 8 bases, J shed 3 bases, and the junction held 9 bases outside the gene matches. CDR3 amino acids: CASSFTGEHTEAFF. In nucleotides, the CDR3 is TGTGCCAGCTCTTTCACAGGGGAACACACTGAAGCTTTCTTT.

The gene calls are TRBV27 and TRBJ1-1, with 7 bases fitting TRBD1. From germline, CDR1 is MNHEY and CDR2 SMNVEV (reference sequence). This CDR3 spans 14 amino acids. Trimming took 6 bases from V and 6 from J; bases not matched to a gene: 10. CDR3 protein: CASSHGTETSEAFF. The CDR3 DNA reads TGTGCCAGCAGCCACGGGACAGAGACGTCTGAAGCTTTCTTT.

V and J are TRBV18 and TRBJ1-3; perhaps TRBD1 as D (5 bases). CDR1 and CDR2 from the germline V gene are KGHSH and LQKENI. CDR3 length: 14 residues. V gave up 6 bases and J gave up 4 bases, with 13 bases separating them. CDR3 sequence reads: CASSHLDKGNTIYF. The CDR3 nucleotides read TGTGCCAGCTCCCATTTGGACAAAGGAAACACCATATATTTT.

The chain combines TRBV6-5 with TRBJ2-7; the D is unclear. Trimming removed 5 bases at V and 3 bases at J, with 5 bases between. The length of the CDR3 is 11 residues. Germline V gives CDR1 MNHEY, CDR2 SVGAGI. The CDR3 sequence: CASSQHYEQYF. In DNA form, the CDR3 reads TGTGCCAGCAGTCAACACTACGAGCAGTACTTC.

This chain's CDR3 is CASSPTTVNGYTF. CDR3 coding DNA: TGTGCCAGCTCACCGACGACAGTTAATGGCTACACCTTC. The gene calls are TRBV18 and TRBJ1-2, with D perhaps TRBD1 (5 bases). In germline, CDR1 is KGHSH, CDR2 LQKENI. V was cut by 3 bases and J by 6 bases, with 11 bases left in between. The CDR3 consists of 13 residues.

CDR3 sequence reads: CATSVFLAGKNEQFF. The CDR3 DNA reads as TGTGCCACCTCCGTTTTCCTAGCGGGGAAGAATGAGCAGTTCTTC. The J gene is TRBJ2-1, the V gene TRBV6-5; TRBD2 aligns across 9 bases. This CDR3 is 15 amino acids long. V lost 10 bases and J lost 7; bases outside the gene matches: 14. Germline V gene data show CDR1 as MNHEY and CDR2 as SVGAGI.

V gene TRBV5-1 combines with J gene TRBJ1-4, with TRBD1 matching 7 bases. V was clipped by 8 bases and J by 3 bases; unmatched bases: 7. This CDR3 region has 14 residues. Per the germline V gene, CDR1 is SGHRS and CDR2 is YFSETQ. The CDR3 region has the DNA TGCGCCAGTAGTTCAGGGGGGCCTAATGAAAAACTGTTTTTT. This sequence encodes CASSSGGPNEKLFF.

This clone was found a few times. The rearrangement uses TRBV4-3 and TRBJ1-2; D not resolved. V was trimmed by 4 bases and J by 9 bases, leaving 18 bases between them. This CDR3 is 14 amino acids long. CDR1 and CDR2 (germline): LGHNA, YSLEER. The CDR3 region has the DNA TGCGCCAGCAGCCCAAGTATGCGGTCCGTCAGCTACACCTTC. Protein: CASSPSMRSVSYTF.

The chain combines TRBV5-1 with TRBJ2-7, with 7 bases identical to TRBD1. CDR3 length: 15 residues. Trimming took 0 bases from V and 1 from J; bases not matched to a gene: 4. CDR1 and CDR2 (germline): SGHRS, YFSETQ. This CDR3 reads CASSLGQGLSYEQYF. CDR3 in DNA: TGCGCCAGCAGCTTGGGACAGGGTCTATCCTACGAGCAGTACTTC.

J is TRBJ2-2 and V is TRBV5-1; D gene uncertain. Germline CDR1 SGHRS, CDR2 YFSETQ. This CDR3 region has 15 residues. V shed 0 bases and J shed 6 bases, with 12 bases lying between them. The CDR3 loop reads CASSLEVSRSGELFF. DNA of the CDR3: TGCGCCAGCAGCTTGGAGGTTTCGCGGTCCGGGGAGCTGTTTTTT.

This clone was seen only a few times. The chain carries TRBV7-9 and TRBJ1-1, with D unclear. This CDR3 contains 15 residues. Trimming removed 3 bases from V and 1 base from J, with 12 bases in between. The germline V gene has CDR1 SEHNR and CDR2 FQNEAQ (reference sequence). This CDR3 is CASSFFLFENTEAFF. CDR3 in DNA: TGTGCCAGCAGCTTTTTCCTTTTTGAGAACACTGAAGCTTTCTTT. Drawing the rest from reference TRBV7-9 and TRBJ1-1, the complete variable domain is DTGVSQNPRHKITKRGQNVTFRCDPISEHNRLYWYRQTLGQGPEFLTYFQNEAQLEKSRLLSDRFSAERPKGSFSTLEIQRTEQGDSAMYLCASSFFLFENTEAFFGQGTRLTVV.